This T cell receptor (beta chain) comes out of a study of response to subunit inactivated influenza vaccine. Trimming shortened V by 6 bases and J by 5 bases, and 13 bases separated the two germline ends. The CDR3 is 14 residues long. Germline V gives CDR1 MNHEY, CDR2 SMNVEV (reference sequence). The study, taken as a whole, reports: A suggestion made by the authors is that each seasonal influenza vaccination recruits few new T cells.

TCRdb reanalysed the RT-PCR reads using MiXCR and keeps one entry per CDR3 protein. The sample lists 650,000 to 850,000 distinct CDR3 sequences; around 13% were seen once. This clonotype occurred a few times. No antigen is known for it. This sequence originates from a man aged 50-60 years who received an inactivated influenza vaccine. The sequencing here drew on PBMCs from blood, taken roughly 15 days before vaccination. The chain couples TRBV27 to TRBJ1-4; D is possibly TRBD1 (6 bases). The CDR3 spells CASSSTGMNEKLFF. The CDR3 DNA reads TGTGCCAGCAGCTCCACAGGGATGAATGAAAAACTGTTTTTT.